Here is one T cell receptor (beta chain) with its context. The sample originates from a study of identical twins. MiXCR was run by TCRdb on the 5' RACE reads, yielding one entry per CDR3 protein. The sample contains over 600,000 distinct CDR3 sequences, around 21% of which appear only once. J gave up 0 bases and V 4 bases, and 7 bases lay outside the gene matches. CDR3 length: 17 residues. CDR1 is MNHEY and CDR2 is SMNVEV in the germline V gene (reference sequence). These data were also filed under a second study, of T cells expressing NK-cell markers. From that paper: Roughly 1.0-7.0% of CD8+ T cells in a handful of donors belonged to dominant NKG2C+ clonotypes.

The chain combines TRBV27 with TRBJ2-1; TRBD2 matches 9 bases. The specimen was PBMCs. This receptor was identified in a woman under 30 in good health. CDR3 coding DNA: TGTGCCAGCAGTTCCCCTCTAGCGGGAAGCTCCTACAATGAGCAGTTCTTC. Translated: CASSSPLAGSSYNEQFF.